This T cell receptor (beta chain) was retrieved from a study of T cells after posttransplantation cyclophosphamide listed by TCRdb under 2016. Notes on the research overall: T cell repertoire reconstitution was tracked by TRB sequencing after myeloablative bone marrow transplantation in which posttransplantation cyclophosphamide was used as GVHD prophylaxis. In 3 patients, up to roughly 3 additional blood samples taken between 2 and 5.2 years after transplant also underwent TRB sequencing, as did pretransplant blood from 4 patients. Samples from around 40 PTCy-treated patients and 16 related bone marrow donors of those patients were subjected to antigen receptor sequencing. Blood from all 30 or so PTCy patients who had 1-year posttransplant specimens underwent TRB sequencing. Public TRB sequences were checked against a database of over 3,000 sequences associated with responses to pathogens, tumor antigens, self-antigens and alloantigens. Because TRA and TRB clonality correlated tightly in roughly ten samples, later TCR analyses were limited to TRB.

Remarks on this clone: This receptor's antigen is unknown. Base qualities are not at hand, and no much larger clone is one base apart.

TRB sequencing was run on genomic DNA with either the immunoSEQ assay at survey resolution or the hsTCRB kit. As for the authors' bioinformatics: The immunoSEQ software was used for initial read processing, and the LymphoSeq R package was used for repertoire analyses. For each TRB dataset, clonality was calculated as 1 minus normalized Shannon entropy, and the Gini coefficient was computed as well. To infer phenotypes in unsorted samples, TRB sequences from sorted subsets of the recipient or donor were mapped onto unsorted samples from the same recipient. As stored in TCRdb, this immuneACCESS dataset retains in-frame rearrangements with V and J assigned. A fraction of the clones does not appear; measured against another copy, unresolved V genes explain less than half of the discrepancy, and the remainder lacks a known reason. V and J calls and clone size are copied from that table; D and trimming were computed from the DNA. The sample has roughly 6,800 clones on record, about 90% of them singletons. Jointly, the top ten make up about 13% of the sample.

Explained via the paper, the treatment or condition label denotes: high-dose cyclophosphamide on days +3 and +4 as single-agent GVHD prophylaxis. Busulfan and fludarabine conditioning, a related or unrelated marrow graft, and cyclophosphamide on days +3 and +4 were given to PTCy patients. The PTCy-treated patients were enrolled in a prospective multi-institutional clinical trial. Peripheral blood and bone marrow mononuclear cells were isolated by Ficoll-Hypaque density centrifugation and were cryopreserved. Study-level results and caveats: Donor-recipient similarity was low at 1-2 months but increased during the first year, and donor CD8+ memory clones often dominated later blood repertoires. The TRB repertoires of T cells infiltrating skin or GI tract showed only limited overlap with the TRB repertoires of T cells in blood. Across the roughly 48 patients, TRB clonality was highly associated with recipient CMV seropositivity and CMV reactivation, and diversity with PTCy was similar to that in the CNI/methotrexate controls.

Via the germline V gene (reference sequence), CDR1 is LNHDA and CDR2 SQIVND. V is pruned by 1 base and J by 5 bases, leaving 5 bases of the junction without a gene match. Spanning cysteine to phenylalanine, the CDR3 consists of 15 amino acids. Here the CDR3 DNA is all that survives: 45 bases in frame from base 1. The sequence joins TRBV19 to TRBJ2-1; 7 middle bases align to TRBD1. The sequence was obtained from a female patient in her fifties or sixties who received an allogeneic stem cell transplant from a related donor, was CMV-positive, and had no GVHD. Where a transplant has occurred, the graft donor may have supplied some of the T cells. This material consisted of PBMCs, taken approximately 1,300 days after allogeneic stem cell transplant with posttransplant cyclophosphamide. The sequence in DNA is TGTGCCAGTAGTATAGCTAGGGGGCGAAACAATGAGCAGTTCTTC. Its coded protein is CASSIARGRNNEQFF.